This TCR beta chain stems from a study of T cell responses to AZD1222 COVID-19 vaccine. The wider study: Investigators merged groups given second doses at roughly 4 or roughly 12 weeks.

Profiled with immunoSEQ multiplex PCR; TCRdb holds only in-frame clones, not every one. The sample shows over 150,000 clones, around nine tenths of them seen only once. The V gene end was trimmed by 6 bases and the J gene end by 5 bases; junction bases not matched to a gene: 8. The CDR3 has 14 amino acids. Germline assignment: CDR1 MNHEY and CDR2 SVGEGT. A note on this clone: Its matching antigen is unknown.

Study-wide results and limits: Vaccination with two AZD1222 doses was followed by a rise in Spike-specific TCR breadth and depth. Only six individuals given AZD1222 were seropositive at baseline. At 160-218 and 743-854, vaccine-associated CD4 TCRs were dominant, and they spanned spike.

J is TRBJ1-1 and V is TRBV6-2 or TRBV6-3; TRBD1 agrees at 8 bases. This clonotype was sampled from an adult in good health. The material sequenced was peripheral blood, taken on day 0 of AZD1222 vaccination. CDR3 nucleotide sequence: TGTGCCAGCAGCCCGTTCGACAGGGGTACTGAAGCTTTCTTT. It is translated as CASSPFDRGTEAFF.